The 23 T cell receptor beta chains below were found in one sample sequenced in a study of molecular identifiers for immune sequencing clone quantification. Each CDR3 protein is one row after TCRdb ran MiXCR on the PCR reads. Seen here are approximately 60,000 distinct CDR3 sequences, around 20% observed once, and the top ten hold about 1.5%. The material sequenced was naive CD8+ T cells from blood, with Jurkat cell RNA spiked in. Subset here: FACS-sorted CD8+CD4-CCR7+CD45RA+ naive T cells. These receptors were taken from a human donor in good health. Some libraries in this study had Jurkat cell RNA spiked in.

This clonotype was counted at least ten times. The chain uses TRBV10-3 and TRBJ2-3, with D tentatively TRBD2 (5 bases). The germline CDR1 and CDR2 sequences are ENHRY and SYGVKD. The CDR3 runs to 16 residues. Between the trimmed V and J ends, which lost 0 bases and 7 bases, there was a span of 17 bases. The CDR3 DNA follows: TGTGCCATCAGTGAGTCGCTAGCAGCCCCATCAAATACGCAGTATTTT. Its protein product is CAISESLAAPSNTQYF.

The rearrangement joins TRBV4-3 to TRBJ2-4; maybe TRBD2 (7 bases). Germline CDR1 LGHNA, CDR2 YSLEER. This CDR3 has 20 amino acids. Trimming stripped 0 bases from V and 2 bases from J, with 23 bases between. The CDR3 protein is CASSQDGAGWGGPSKNIQYF. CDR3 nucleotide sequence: TGCGCCAGCAGCCAAGATGGGGCAGGTTGGGGGGGGCCGTCCAAAAACATTCAGTACTTC.

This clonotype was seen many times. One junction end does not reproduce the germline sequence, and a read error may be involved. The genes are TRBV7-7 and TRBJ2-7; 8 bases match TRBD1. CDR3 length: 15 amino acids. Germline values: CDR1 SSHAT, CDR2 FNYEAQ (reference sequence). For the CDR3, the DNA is TGTGCTAGCAGCTTAGGGTTCAGGGGGCCCTACGAGCAGTACTTC. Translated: CASSLGFRGPYEQYF.

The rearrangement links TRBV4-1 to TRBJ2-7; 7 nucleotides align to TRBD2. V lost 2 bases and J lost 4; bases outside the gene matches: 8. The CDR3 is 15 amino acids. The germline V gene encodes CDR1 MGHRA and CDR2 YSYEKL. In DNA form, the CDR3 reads TGCGCCAGCAGCCAATTCCACGCGGGAGTATACGAGCAGTACTTC. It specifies CASSQFHAGVYEQYF.

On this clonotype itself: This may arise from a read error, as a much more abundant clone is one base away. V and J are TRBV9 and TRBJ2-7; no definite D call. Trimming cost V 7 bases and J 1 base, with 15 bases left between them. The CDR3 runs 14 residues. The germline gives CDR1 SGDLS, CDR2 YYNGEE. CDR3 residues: CASGPATGSYEQYF. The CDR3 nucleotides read TGTGCCAGCGGCCCCGCAACGGGTTCCTACGAGCAGTACTTC. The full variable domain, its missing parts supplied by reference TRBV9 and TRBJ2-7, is DSGVTQTPKHLITATGQRVTLRCSPRSGDLSVYWYQQSLDQGLQFLIQYYNGEERAKGNILERFSAQQFPDLHSELNLSSLELGDSALYFCASGPATGSYEQYFGPGTRLTVT.

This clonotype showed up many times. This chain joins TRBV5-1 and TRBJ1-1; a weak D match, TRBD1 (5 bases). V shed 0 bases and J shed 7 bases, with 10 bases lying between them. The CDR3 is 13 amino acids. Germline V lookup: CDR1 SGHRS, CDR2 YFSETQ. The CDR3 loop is CASSLAGFNEAFF. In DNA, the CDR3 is TGCGCCAGCAGCTTGGCAGGGTTTAATGAAGCTTTCTTT. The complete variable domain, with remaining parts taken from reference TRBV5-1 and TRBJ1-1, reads KAGVTQTPRYLIKTRGQQVTLSCSPISGHRSVSWYQQTPGQGLQFLFEYFSETQRNKGNFPGRFSGRQFSNSRSEMNVSTLELGDSALYLCASSLAGFNEAFFGQGTRLTVV.

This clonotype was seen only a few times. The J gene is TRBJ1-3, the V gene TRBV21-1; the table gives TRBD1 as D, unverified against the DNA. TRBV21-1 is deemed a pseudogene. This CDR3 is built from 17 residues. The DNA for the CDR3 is TGTGCCAGCAGCCGGGACAGGGGCCGACTAGAGAGAAACACCATATATTTT. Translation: CASSRDRGRLERNTIYF.

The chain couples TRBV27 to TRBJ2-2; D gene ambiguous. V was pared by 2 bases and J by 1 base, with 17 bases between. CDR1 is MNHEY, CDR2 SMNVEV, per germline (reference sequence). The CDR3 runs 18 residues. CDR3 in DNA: TGTGCCAGCAGTTTAACGCAGATCGCCTCACTGAACACCGGGGAGCTGTTTTTT. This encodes CASSLTQIASLNTGELFF.

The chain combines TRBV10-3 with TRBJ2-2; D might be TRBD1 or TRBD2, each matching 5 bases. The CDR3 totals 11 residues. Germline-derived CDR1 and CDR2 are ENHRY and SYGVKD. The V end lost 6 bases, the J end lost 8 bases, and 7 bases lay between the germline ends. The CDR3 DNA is TGTGCCATCAGGAGGGGTGGGGAGCTGTTTTTT. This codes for CAIRRGGELFF.

Written as DNA, the CDR3 is TGTGCCAGCAGCTTAGCCTCAGGGATGGTGTACGAGCAGTACTTC. Its translation is CASSLASGMVYEQYF. The chain couples TRBV7-8 to TRBJ2-7; possible D gene TRBD1, 5 bases. Between the trimmed V and J ends, which lost 0 bases and 4 bases, there was a span of 13 bases. Germline assignment: CDR1 SGHVS and CDR2 FQNEAQ. The CDR3 totals 15 residues. Complete variable domain (other parts from reference TRBV7-8 and TRBJ2-7): GAGVSQSPRYKVAKRGQDVALRCDPISGHVSLFWYQQALGQGPEFLTYFQNEAQLDKSGLPSDRFFAERPEGSVSTLKIQRTQQEDSAVYLCASSLASGMVYEQYFGPGTRLTVT.

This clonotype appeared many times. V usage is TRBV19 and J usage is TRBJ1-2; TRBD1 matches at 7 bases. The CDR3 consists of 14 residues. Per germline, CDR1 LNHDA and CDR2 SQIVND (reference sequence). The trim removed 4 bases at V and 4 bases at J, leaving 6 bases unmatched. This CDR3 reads CASSTRQGGYGYTF. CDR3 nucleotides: TGTGCCAGTAGTACAAGACAGGGCGGCTATGGCTACACCTTC. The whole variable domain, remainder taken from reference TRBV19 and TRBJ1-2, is DGGITQSPKYLFRKEGQNVTLSCEQNLNHDAMYWYRQDPGQGLRLIYYSQIVNDFQKGDIAEGYSVSREKKESFPLTVTSAQKNPTAFYLCASSTRQGGYGYTFGSGTRLTVV.

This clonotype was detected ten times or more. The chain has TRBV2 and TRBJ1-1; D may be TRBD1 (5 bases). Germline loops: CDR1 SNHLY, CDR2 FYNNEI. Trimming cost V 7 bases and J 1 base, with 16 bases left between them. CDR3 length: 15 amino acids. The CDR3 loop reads CASKNGRRGNTEAFF. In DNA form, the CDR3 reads TGTGCCAGCAAGAATGGACGGAGGGGGAACACTGAAGCTTTCTTT. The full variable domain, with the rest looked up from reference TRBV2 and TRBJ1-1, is EPEVTQTPSHQVTQMGQEVILRCVPISNHLYFYWYRQILGQKVEFLVSFYNNEISEKSEIFDDQFSVERPDGSNFTLKIRSTKLEDSAMYFCASKNGRRGNTEAFFGQGTRLTVV.

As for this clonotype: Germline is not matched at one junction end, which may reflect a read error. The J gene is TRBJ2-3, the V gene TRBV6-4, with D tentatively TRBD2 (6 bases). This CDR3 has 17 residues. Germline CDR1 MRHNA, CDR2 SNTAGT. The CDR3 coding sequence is TGCGCCAGCAGTGACTCGCTCGCTAGCGATGGGCCAGATACGCAGTATTTT. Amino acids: CASSDSLASDGPDTQYF.

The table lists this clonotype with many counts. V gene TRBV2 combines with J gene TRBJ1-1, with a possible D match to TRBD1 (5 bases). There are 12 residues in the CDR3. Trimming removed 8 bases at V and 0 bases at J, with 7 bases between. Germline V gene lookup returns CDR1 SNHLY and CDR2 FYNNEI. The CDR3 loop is CASGGLNTEAFF. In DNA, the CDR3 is TGTGCCAGCGGGGGTTTGAACACTGAAGCTTTCTTT.

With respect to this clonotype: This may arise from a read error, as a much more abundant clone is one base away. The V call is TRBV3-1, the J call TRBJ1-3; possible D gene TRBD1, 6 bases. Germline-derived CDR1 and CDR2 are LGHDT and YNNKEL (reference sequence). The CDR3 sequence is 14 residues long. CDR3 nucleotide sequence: TGTGCCAGCAGCCCCCCCACGGGAAGGGACACCACATATTTT. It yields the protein CASSPPTGRDTTYF.

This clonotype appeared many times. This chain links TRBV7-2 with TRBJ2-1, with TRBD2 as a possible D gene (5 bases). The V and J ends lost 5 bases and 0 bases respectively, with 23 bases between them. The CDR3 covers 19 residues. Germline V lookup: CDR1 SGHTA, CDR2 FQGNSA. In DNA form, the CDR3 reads TGTGCCAGCAGCGCGGTGGACTCAACCCCAACTTACTCCTACAATGAGCAGTTCTTC. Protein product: CASSAVDSTPTYSYNEQFF.

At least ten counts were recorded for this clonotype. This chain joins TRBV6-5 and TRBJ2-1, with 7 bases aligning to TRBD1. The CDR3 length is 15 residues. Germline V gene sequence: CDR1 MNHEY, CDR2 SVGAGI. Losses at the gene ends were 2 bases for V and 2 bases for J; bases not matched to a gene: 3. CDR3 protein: CASSYDRDPYNEQFF. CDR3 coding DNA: TGTGCCAGCAGTTACGACAGGGACCCCTACAATGAGCAGTTCTTC.

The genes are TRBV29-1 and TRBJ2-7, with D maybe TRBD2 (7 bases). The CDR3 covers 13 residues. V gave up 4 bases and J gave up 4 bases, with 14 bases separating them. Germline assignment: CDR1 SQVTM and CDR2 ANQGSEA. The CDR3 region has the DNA TGCAGCGTTGTCCCCAGGGGAGGGTACGAGCAGTACTTC. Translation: CSVVPRGGYEQYF.

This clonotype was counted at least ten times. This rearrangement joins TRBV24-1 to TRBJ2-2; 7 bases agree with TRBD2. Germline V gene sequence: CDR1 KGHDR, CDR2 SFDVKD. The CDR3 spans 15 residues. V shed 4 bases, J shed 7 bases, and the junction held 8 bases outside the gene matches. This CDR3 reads CATSEGDYPGGELFF. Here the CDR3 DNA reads TGTGCCACCAGTGAGGGGGACTACCCAGGCGGGGAGCTGTTTTTT.

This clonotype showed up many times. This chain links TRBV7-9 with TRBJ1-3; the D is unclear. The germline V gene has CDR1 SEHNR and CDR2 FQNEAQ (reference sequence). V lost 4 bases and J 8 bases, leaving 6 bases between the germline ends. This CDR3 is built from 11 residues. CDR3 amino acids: CASSWADTIYF. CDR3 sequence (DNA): TGTGCCAGCAGCTGGGCGGACACCATATATTTT.

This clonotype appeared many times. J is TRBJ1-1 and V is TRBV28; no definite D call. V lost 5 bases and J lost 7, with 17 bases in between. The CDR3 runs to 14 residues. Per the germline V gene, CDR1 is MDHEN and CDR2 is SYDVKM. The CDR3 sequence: CASSPHGREIEAFF. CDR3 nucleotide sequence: TGTGCCAGCAGTCCCCACGGACGGGAGATTGAAGCTTTCTTT. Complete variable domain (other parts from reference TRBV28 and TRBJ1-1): DVKVTQSSRYLVKRTGEKVFLECVQDMDHENMFWYRQDPGLGLRLIYFSYDVKMKEKGDIPEGYSVSREKKERFSLILESASTNQTSMYLCASSPHGREIEAFFGQGTRLTVV.

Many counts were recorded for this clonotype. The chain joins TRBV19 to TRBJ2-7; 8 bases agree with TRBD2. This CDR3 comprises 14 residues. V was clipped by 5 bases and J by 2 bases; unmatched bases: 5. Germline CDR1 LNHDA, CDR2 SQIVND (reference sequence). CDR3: CASSSGGGPYEQYF. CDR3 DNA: TGTGCCAGTAGTTCGGGAGGGGGGCCCTACGAGCAGTACTTC. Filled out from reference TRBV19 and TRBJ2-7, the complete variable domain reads DGGITQSPKYLFRKEGQNVTLSCEQNLNHDAMYWYRQDPGQGLRLIYYSQIVNDFQKGDIAEGYSVSREKKESFPLTVTSAQKNPTAFYLCASSSGGGPYEQYFGPGTRLTVT.

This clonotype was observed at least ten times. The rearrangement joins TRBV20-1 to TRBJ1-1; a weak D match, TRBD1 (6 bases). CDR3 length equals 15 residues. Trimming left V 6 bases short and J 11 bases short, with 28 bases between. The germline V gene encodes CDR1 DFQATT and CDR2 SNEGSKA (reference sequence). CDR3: CSAPNPGHPSKEAFF. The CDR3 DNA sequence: TGCAGTGCCCCTAACCCGGGACACCCCTCGAAAGAGGCTTTCTTT.